A selection of T cell receptor beta chains follows, all from one sample in a study of shared clonotypes between healthy human individuals. Here immunoSEQ multiplex PCR was the method, and the copy in TCRdb shows in-frame clones only, minus some. The table has millions of clones, approximately 90% seen once. Sequencing was performed on naive CD4+ T cells sorted from blood. The receptors were gathered from a man younger than 35 in good health. CDR3s include the opening cysteine and the closing phenylalanine or tryptophan. The D gene is left open where the match is weak. Some rows have no size entry. The others give once, few or many, or a class for an expanded clone.

J	D	size	V	DNA	CDR3
TRBJ1-3	.	.	TRBV28	TGTGCCAGCAGTCCATCCCTGGGGGCGTGGGGAAACACCATATATTTT	CASSPSLGAWGNTIYF
TRBJ2-7	.	.	TRBV5-1	TGCGCCAGCAGCTTGGGACGGGAAACCTACGAGCAGTACTTC	CASSLGRETYEQYF
TRBJ2-7	.	.	TRBV6-5	TGTGCCAGCAGTTACTCTGCAGGGGTCACCCCCTACGAGCAGTACTTC	CASSYSAGVTPYEQYF
TRBJ2-2	.	.	TRBV5-6	TGTGCCAGCAGCTTGCCCGGGACCTTGAACACCGGGGAGCTGTTTTTT	CASSLPGTLNTGELFF
TRBJ1-2	.	.	TRBV10-3	TGTGCCATCAGTGAGTCGAAGGACAGAGTACTTAACTATGGCTACACCTTC	CAISESKDRVLNYGYTF
TRBJ1-2	.	.	TRBV7-9	TGTGCCAGCAGACTCCCATCCGGACGGGGGGACCCAAATTACACCTTC	CASRLPSGRGDPNYTF
TRBJ2-7	TRBD1	.	TRBV29-1	TGCAGCGTTGCCGGGACAGGGTCCTACGAGCAGTACTTC	CSVAGTGSYEQYF
TRBJ1-2	TRBD1	.	TRBV29-1	TGCAGCGTTTTGACAGGGCTCGCATCGGATGGCTACACCTTC	CSVLTGLASDGYTF
TRBJ2-7	.	.	TRBV19	TGTGCCAGTAGTATGGGATACCCCTACGAGCAGTACTTC	CASSMGYPYEQYF
TRBJ2-2	TRBD2	.	TRBV5-1	TGCGCCAGCAGCCCGGCGGGGGGCGACACCGGGGAGCTGTTTTTT	CASSPAGGDTGELFF
TRBJ1-1	TRBD1	.	TRBV30	TGTGCCTGGAAAGACAGGGTTGACACTGAAGCTTTCTTT	CAWKDRVDTEAFF
TRBJ2-1	.	.	TRBV29-1	TGCAGCGTTGAACCGCTAGCGATGGCTGAGCAGTTCTTC	CSVEPLAMAEQFF
TRBJ2-7	TRBD2	.	TRBV30	TGTGCCTGGAGTGTGGGAGGGCCCGGCGAGCAGTACTTC	CAWSVGGPGEQYF
TRBJ2-7	.	.	TRBV7-2	TGTGCCAGCAGCTTGACCGGGACCCCGAATACTCCGTACGAGCAGTACTTC	CASSLTGTPNTPYEQYF
TRBJ2-1	TRBD2	once	TRBV5-4	TGTGCCAGCAGCAAACCGGGACTATTAAATGAGCAGTTCTTC	CASSKPGLLNEQFF
TRBJ2-7	.	.	TRBV11-3	TGTGCCAGCAGCCCTAAAACAATCTACGAGCAGTACTTC	CASSPKTIYEQYF
TRBJ2-7	.	.	TRBV6-6	TGTGCCAGCAGTCCTGGACCAAACGGTTACGAGCAGTACTTC	CASSPGPNGYEQYF
TRBJ2-3	.	.	TRBV5-1	TGCGCCAGCAGCTGGCCGGATAACACAGATACGCAGTATTTT	CASSWPDNTDTQYF
TRBJ2-7	.	.	TRBV27	TGTGCCAGCCGAGGGTTCTCAAGCTCCTACGAGCAGTACTTC	CASRGFSSSYEQYF
TRBJ1-4	TRBD1	.	TRBV18	TGTGCCAGCTCACCAGACAGGGGTGGTGAAAAACTGTTTTTT	CASSPDRGGEKLFF
TRBJ1-6	.	.	TRBV2	TGTGCCAGCAGTGTGGCTGATGGGTCACCCCTCCACTTT	CASSVADGSPLHF
TRBJ1-6	.	.	TRBV5-1	TGCGCCAGCAGCTTGTCGGGACTCAATTCACCCCTCCACTTT	CASSLSGLNSPLHF
TRBJ1-6	TRBD1	.	TRBV6-5	TGTGCCAGCAGGGTTTCCGGGACAGTTAATTCACCCCTCCACTTT	CASRVSGTVNSPLHF
TRBJ1-3	.	once	TRBV28	TGTGCCAGCAGGGGGCGCGGAAACACCATATATTTT	CASRGRGNTIYF
TRBJ2-1	TRBD2	.	TRBV9	TGTGCCAGCAGCGTAGGTTTTGGACTAGCGGGAGGGGGTGAGCAGTTCTTC	CASSVGFGLAGGGEQFF
TRBJ2-7	TRBD1	.	TRBV27	TGTGCCAGCAGTTTCACAGGGGGCACTCTCAACCCATACGAGCAGTACTTC	CASSFTGGTLNPYEQYF
TRBJ2-1	TRBD1	.	TRBV4-3	TGCGCCAGCAGCCAAGGTTGGACAGGGATCTACAATGAGCAGTTCTTC	CASSQGWTGIYNEQFF
TRBJ2-2	TRBD2	.	TRBV2	TGTGCCAGCAGTGAAGGGACTAGAGTGGCCGGGGAGCTGTTTTTT	CASSEGTRVAGELFF
TRBJ2-7	TRBD2	.	TRBV5-1	TGCGCCAGCAGCCTCATGACTAGCAACTACGAGCAGTACTTC	CASSLMTSNYEQYF
TRBJ1-2	.	.	TRBV29-1	TGCAGCGCCGTTGACTTAGGGTATGGCTACACCTTC	CSAVDLGYGYTF
TRBJ2-2	TRBD2	.	TRBV5-1	TGCGCCAGCAGCTCCAGCGGGAGGCTGAACACCGGGGAGCTGTTTTTT	CASSSSGRLNTGELFF